This TCR beta chain comes out of a study of cytomegalovirus exposure and HLA in healthy donors. V lost 4 bases and J lost 4; bases outside the gene matches: 9. This CDR3 has 15 residues. Germline lookup yields CDR1 SGDLS and CDR2 YYNGEE. PCR involved 60 Vbeta and 13 Jbeta primers. Sequencing was performed with immunoSEQ multiplex PCR; in TCRdb, only in-frame clones are kept and a portion is missing. The sample's table shows 56,000 or so clones. The chain employs TRBV9 and TRBJ2-5; 8 nucleotides line up with TRBD1. This TCR was recovered from a man in his forties in good health and CMV-seropositive. Sequenced sample: PBMCs. This CDR3 is CASSLTGARGETQYF. CDR3 bases: TGTGCCAGCAGCCTGACAGGGGCCCGGGGAGAGACCCAGTACTTC.